This T cell receptor beta chain was found in a study of T cell repertoires in cytomegalovirus infection. Across the whole study: TCR beta signatures that were public indicated CMV infection and matching HLA type.

This clonotype was observed a few times. Antigen specificity is unknown. This CDR3 has 19 amino acids. The V end was cut by 0 bases, the J end by 10 bases, with 28 bases between. Per the germline V gene, CDR1 is SGHDN and CDR2 is FVKESK. Broader study findings: Dominating the ex vivo response were HLA-C-restricted CMV-specific TCR beta clonotypes. Public TCR beta family frequency separated CMV-and-HLA carriers, including in an independent cohort.

TCRdb redid the calling of the reads with MiXCR, one entry per CDR3 protein. This table has 180,000 or so distinct CDR3 sequences, about a sixth appearing once. The V call is TRBV14, the J call TRBJ2-4; D is possibly TRBD1 (7 bases). The sequenced sample was CD8+ T cells from PBMCs. The receptor's source is a human donor in good health (CMV status not recorded). Some clones in this sample may be carry-over from other donors' samples. The CDR3 region has the DNA TGTGCCAGCAGCCAAGATCTCGAGGCTCTTAAGGAGGGGGCTTGGATTCAGTACTTC. Translating gives CASSQDLEALKEGAWIQYF.